The 10 T cell receptor beta chains below all came from one sample that was sequenced in a study of T cells in Graves' hyperthyroidism and ophthalmopathy. RNA transcripts provided the source from which TCR beta CDR3 regions were amplified. The primer set for the first-round RT-PCR of the TCR CDR3 was HTBI. TCRdb itself ran the multiplex PCR reads through MiXCR, one entry per CDR3 protein. This repertoire shows about 370,000 distinct CDR3 sequences, about 15% found once; its top ten account for roughly 19%. The sample comprised blood. The receptors here all came from a woman aged 60-70 years with Graves' ophthalmopathy.

This clonotype was detected only once. A much larger clone differs by one base, so this may be a read error. The chain recombines TRBV28 with TRBJ2-5; a weak D match, TRBD2 (6 bases). V was trimmed by 5 bases and J by 7 bases, leaving 23 bases between them. The CDR3 has 16 residues. Germline CDR1 and CDR2: MDHEN and SYDVKM. CDR3 bases: TGTGCCAGCAGTCTACTTTGGGAGGCGGGCCCGAGGACCCAGTACTTC. The encoded protein is CASSLLWEAGPRTQYF. Full variable domain (rest looked up from reference TRBV28 and TRBJ2-5): DVKVTQSSRYLVKRTGEKVFLECVQDMDHENMFWYRQDPGLGLRLIYFSYDVKMKEKGDIPEGYSVSREKKERFSLILESASTNQTSMYLCASSLLWEAGPRTQYFGPGTRLLVL.

This clonotype was seen a handful of times. The DNA of the CDR3 is TGTGCCAGCAGCCTGTTTGGGACACCCTCCTACGAGCAGTACTTC. This encodes CASSLFGTPSYEQYF. The chain links TRBV6-1 to TRBJ2-7; D might be TRBD1 (6 bases). The V and J ends lost 6 bases and 0 bases respectively, with 15 bases between them. This CDR3 comprises 15 residues. Germline CDR1 and CDR2: MNHNS and SASEGT.

In its sample, this clonotype was seen many times. The chain carries TRBV12-3 or TRBV12-4 and TRBJ2-1; the match to TRBD2 covers 12 bases. The CDR3 loop spans 15 amino acids. V gave up 1 base and J gave up 7 bases; unmatched junction bases: 2. The CDR3 DNA is TGTGCCAGCAGTTTAGGACTAGCGGGAGAGAATGAGCAGTTCTTC. Translated, it gives CASSLGLAGENEQFF.

The genes are TRBV6-1 and TRBJ2-4; D may be TRBD2 (5 bases). CDR1 and CDR2 (germline): MNHNS, SASEGT. The CDR3 totals 17 residues. Trimming cost V 7 bases and J 1 base, with 20 bases left between them. Here the CDR3 DNA reads TGTGCCAGCACCCCACTCCCCGGTACGGGGGCCAAAAACATTCAGTACTTC. Protein sequence: CASTPLPGTGAKNIQYF.

This clonotype was detected a few times. CDR3 sequence reads: CSAPRQGSPLHF. In nucleotides, the CDR3 is TGCAGTGCTCCGAGACAGGGATCACCCCTCCACTTT. The chain carries TRBV20-1 and TRBJ1-6; 7 nucleotides align to TRBD1. V dropped 5 bases and J dropped 10; count of bases not matched to a gene: 5. The CDR3 extends over 12 amino acids. Germline assignment: CDR1 DFQATT and CDR2 SNEGSKA (reference sequence).

This clonotype was recorded a few times. This chain's CDR3 is CASGGDTGMRGLRSEQFF. Written as DNA, the CDR3 is TGCGCCAGCGGCGGGGACACAGGGATGCGGGGCCTGCGATCTGAGCAGTTCTTC. The chain employs TRBV5-1 and TRBJ2-1; D assignment may be TRBD1 or TRBD2 (6 bases each). The CDR3 extends over 18 amino acids. Germline CDR1 SGHRS, CDR2 YFSETQ. With 7 bases removed from V and 9 bases from J, the gap between germline ends came to 32 bases. Full variable domain (rest looked up from reference TRBV5-1 and TRBJ2-1): KAGVTQTPRYLIKTRGQQVTLSCSPISGHRSVSWYQQTPGQGLQFLFEYFSETQRNKGNFPGRFSGRQFSNSRSEMNVSTLELGDSALYLCASGGDTGMRGLRSEQFFGPGTRLTVL.

This chain joins TRBV19 and TRBJ2-1; D gene uncertain. This CDR3 is 14 amino acids long. V lost 5 bases and J lost 7, with 15 bases in between. Germline lookup yields CDR1 LNHDA and CDR2 SQIVND (reference sequence). DNA of the CDR3: TGTGCCAGTAGTCTCCTCCCCCGGGCGAATGAGCAGTTCTTC. Protein: CASSLLPRANEQFF.

This clonotype was recorded a few times. V gene TRBV4-1 combines with J gene TRBJ2-7; the D call may be TRBD1 or TRBD2 (6 bases each). Trimming shortened V by 2 bases and J by 6 bases, and 14 bases separated the two germline ends. This CDR3 has 14 residues. CDR1 is MGHRA and CDR2 is YSYEKL in the germline V gene. The CDR3 spells CASSQTGTGAEQYF. Here the CDR3 DNA reads TGCGCCAGCAGCCAAACAGGGACGGGAGCCGAGCAGTACTTC.

This clonotype has at least ten counts. This chain links TRBV11-3 with TRBJ1-1; 9 bases agree with TRBD1. Per the germline V gene, CDR1 is SGHNT and CDR2 is YENEEA. V shed 4 bases, J shed 0 bases, and the junction held 9 bases outside the gene matches. The CDR3 loop spans 17 amino acids. CDR3 in DNA: TGTGCCAGCAGCTATCCCACGGGACAGGGCATGAACACTGAAGCTTTCTTT. Amino acids: CASSYPTGQGMNTEAFF.

Only a few counts were recorded for this clonotype. The chain has TRBV7-9 and TRBJ2-3; the D gene is possibly TRBD2 (6 bases). The germline V gene encodes CDR1 SEHNR and CDR2 FQNEAQ (reference sequence). V was shortened by 3 bases and J by 4 bases, with 17 bases between the two germline ends. The CDR3 runs to 16 residues. The CDR3 reads CASSFRESPPPDTQYF. In nucleotides, the CDR3 is TGTGCCAGCAGCTTTCGGGAGTCCCCTCCCCCAGATACGCAGTATTTT.